The T cell receptor beta chain described here comes from a study of OX40 agonist ivuxolimab in advanced cancers. Study as a whole: Averaging around 60 years in age, with a range of roughly 23 to 80, the cohort was around 85% male. In three patients, partial responses were observed, one with hepatocellular carcinoma and two with cutaneous melanoma. Regarding the study as a whole: Both blood CD4+ and CD8+ T cells showed clonal growth by week 6 at 0.1 to 3.0 mg/kg. Expanded clones tended on average to be more numerous among CD8+ T cells than CD4+.

Assay: immunoSEQ multiplex PCR; the TCRdb copy retains only in-frame clones and omits some. The profile shows some 96,000 clones, approximately 80% of them singletons. Trimming took off 1 base at V and 7 bases at J, with 17 bases between the two ends. The CDR3 has 16 amino acids. Germline V gene lookup returns CDR1 SGHTA and CDR2 FQGNSA. This clone has more than one count but fewer than ten. The antigen remains undetermined. Sequencing was performed on CD4+ or CD8+ T cells sorted from blood, taken in a trial of the OX40 agonist ivuxolimab. The chain employs TRBV7-2 and TRBJ1-5; a weak D match, TRBD1 (6 bases). This TCR was sampled from an adult with an advanced solid tumor such as melanoma, head and neck, liver or kidney cancer. CDR3 sequence: CASSLGAGGRRQPQHF. The CDR3 nucleotides are TGTGCCAGCAGCTTAGGAGCCGGGGGGCGCAGACAGCCCCAGCATTTT.